Shown below are 19 T cell receptor beta chains from a single sample sequenced in a study of vaccination effects on CD4 cells after COVID-19. Sequencing used immunoSEQ multiplex PCR; TCRdb keeps in-frame clones, though not all of them. This repertoire shows more than 40,000 clones, about 80% found once; its top ten account for 10% to 15%. Scientists isolated CD4+ T cells after an approximately ten-day culture period ended. These TCRs' antigens remain unknown. Sequenced here: CD4+ T cells from PBMCs cultured without peptide, sampled before COVID-19 vaccination. The receptors were sampled from a human donor who had a prior SARS-CoV-2 infection.

Only one count was recorded for this clone. The chain uses TRBV2 and TRBJ1-5; D remains ambiguous. Germline CDR1 reads SNHLY; CDR2 reads FYNNEI. The germline V and J ends were trimmed by 3 bases and 3 bases, with 9 bases remaining between them. The CDR3 runs to 14 residues. The CDR3 DNA follows: TGTGCCAGCAGTGATGCCAGGCACAATCAGCCCCAGCATTTT. Translated, it gives CASSDARHNQPQHF.

The rearrangement uses TRBV5-4 and TRBJ2-7; 7 positions match TRBD2. CDR3 length: 15 amino acids. Unmatched junction bases numbered 12, after V lost 2 bases and J lost 7 bases. Germline loops: CDR1 SGHNT, CDR2 YYREEE (reference sequence). In DNA, the CDR3 is TGTGCCAGCAGCTTTCGGGGCGGGAGTACGAGTGAGCAGTACTTC. It translates to CASSFRGGSTSEQYF. The variable domain in full, completed from reference TRBV5-4 and TRBJ2-7, reads ETGVTQSPTHLIKTRGQQVTLRCSSQSGHNTVSWYQQALGQGPQFIFQYYREEENGRGNFPPRFSGLQFPNYSSELNVNALELDDSALYLCASSFRGGSTSEQYFGPGTRLTVT.

This chain joins TRBV2 and TRBJ2-4; D is unclear. Trimming removed 5 bases at V and 8 bases at J, with 13 bases between. The CDR3 covers 13 residues. From germline, CDR1 is SNHLY and CDR2 FYNNEI. This CDR3 is CASSTGWADIQYF. The CDR3 nucleotides are TGTGCCAGCAGTACGGGTTGGGCGGACATTCAGTACTTC.

There are a few counts of this clone. The chain carries TRBV30 and TRBJ2-7; 7 bases align to TRBD2. V shed 1 base and J 0 bases; nucleotides not matched to a gene: 18. The CDR3 is 19 amino acids. The V gene's germline CDR1 is GTSNPN and CDR2 SVGIG (reference sequence). CDR3 in DNA: TGTGCCTGGAGTGGACCTTTGGGCAAAGGGAGGGAGTCCTCCTACGAGCAGTACTTC. It yields the protein CAWSGPLGKGRESSYEQYF.

This clone was counted a few times. The chain carries TRBV21-1 and TRBJ2-3. TRBV21-1 is shown as a pseudogene. The CDR3 sequence is 16 residues long. CDR3 DNA: TGTGCCAGCTCCCCAATTCAGGGAGAAGGCACAGATACGCAGTATTTT. It encodes CASSPIQGEGTDTQYF.

This chain links TRBV7-3 with TRBJ2-1; D gene ambiguous. V lost 2 bases and J 6 bases, leaving 8 bases between the germline ends. The germline V gene has CDR1 SGHTA and CDR2 FQGTGA. This CDR3 comprises 13 residues. CDR3 protein: CASSLGRLNEQFF. CDR3 in DNA: TGTGCCAGCAGCTTAGGCAGACTCAATGAGCAGTTCTTC.

The chain joins TRBV7-2 to TRBJ2-6; a possible D gene is TRBD2 (5 bases). V was trimmed by 4 bases and J by 5 bases, leaving 12 bases between them. Germline V gene sequence: CDR1 SGHTA, CDR2 FQGNSA. CDR3 length: 15 residues. The CDR3 loop is CASSSMREWANVLTF. Written as DNA, the CDR3 is TGTGCCAGCAGCTCCATGAGGGAATGGGCCAACGTCCTGACTTTC.

The gene calls are TRBV14 and TRBJ2-5; no clear D gene. This CDR3 spans 16 amino acids. CDR1 is SGHDN, CDR2 FVKESK, per germline. The germline V and J ends were trimmed by 1 base and 4 bases, with 16 bases remaining between them. CDR3 bases: TGTGCCAGCAGCCAAGTCCCGCAGGCAGGATTAGAGACCCAGTACTTC. Translating it yields CASSQVPQAGLETQYF.

The chain has TRBV28 and TRBJ1-6; D is undetermined. This CDR3 comprises 14 residues. In germline, CDR1 is MDHEN, CDR2 SYDVKM. The ends were cut back, 7 bases at V and 8 bases at J, with 15 bases in the middle. The CDR3 loop reads CASTHLTFDSPLHF. DNA for the CDR3: TGTGCCAGCACCCATCTAACATTTGATTCACCCCTCCACTTT. Together with reference TRBV28 and TRBJ1-6, the CDR3 gives the full variable domain: DVKVTQSSRYLVKRTGEKVFLECVQDMDHENMFWYRQDPGLGLRLIYFSYDVKMKEKGDIPEGYSVSREKKERFSLILESASTNQTSMYLCASTHLTFDSPLHFGNGTRLTVT.

The gene calls are TRBV11-3 and TRBJ2-4; TRBD2 agrees at 12 bases. Germline V gene sequence: CDR1 SGHNT, CDR2 YENEEA. The V segment lost 4 bases and the J segment 0 bases; nucleotides outside the gene matches: 4. The CDR3 spans 17 residues. CDR3 coding DNA: TGTGCCAGCAGCTCCTTGACTAGCGGGAGAGCCAAAAACATTCAGTACTTC. Residues: CASSSLTSGRAKNIQYF.

This chain uses TRBV7-2 with TRBJ2-5, with TRBD2 matching 10 bases. V lost 3 bases and J lost 0; bases outside the gene matches: 4. The CDR3 covers 16 residues. The germline gives CDR1 SGHTA, CDR2 FQGNSA. The CDR3 region has the DNA TGTGCCAGCAGCTTCCTTAGCGGGGGGTACCAAGAGACCCAGTACTTC. Its protein product is CASSFLSGGYQETQYF.

This sequence joins TRBV5-1 and TRBJ2-5, with 13 bases that match TRBD2. Germline loops: CDR1 SGHRS, CDR2 YFSETQ. With 1 base clipped from V and 2 bases from J, the junction kept 2 bases outside the gene matches. The CDR3 extends over 16 amino acids. The CDR3 nucleotides read TGCGCCAGCAGCTTGCGACTAGCGGGGGGACAAGAGACCCAGTACTTC. Translating it yields CASSLRLAGGQETQYF. Together with reference TRBV5-1 and TRBJ2-5, the CDR3 gives the full variable domain: KAGVTQTPRYLIKTRGQQVTLSCSPISGHRSVSWYQQTPGQGLQFLFEYFSETQRNKGNFPGRFSGRQFSNSRSEMNVSTLELGDSALYLCASSLRLAGGQETQYFGPGTRLLVL.

This clone came up a few times. The junction shows a germline mismatch at one end, possibly a read error. V usage is TRBV3-1 (or the pseudogene TRBV3-2) and J usage is TRBJ1-2; D possibly corresponds to TRBD1 (6 bases). The germline CDR1 and CDR2 sequences are LGHDT and YNNKEL (reference sequence). CDR3 size: 13 residues. CDR3 nucleotides: TGTGCCAGCAGCCAAGATTTCGGGGGGGCGTTTATCTTC. This sequence encodes CASSQDFGGAFIF.

The sample holds a few counts of this clone. This chain connects TRBV9 to TRBJ2-7; D gene unclear. V was pared by 0 bases and J by 2 bases, with 18 bases between. The CDR3 sequence is 17 residues long. Germline values: CDR1 SGDLS, CDR2 YYNGEE. The CDR3 sequence: CASSVVWEQRETYEQYF. Here the CDR3 DNA reads TGTGCCAGCAGCGTAGTTTGGGAACAGCGAGAAACCTACGAGCAGTACTTC.

The rearrangement uses TRBV6-4 and TRBJ2-1, with 10 bases lining up with TRBD2. The CDR3 is made up of 18 amino acids. CDR1 and CDR2 from the germline V gene are MRHNA and SNTAGT. The J segment lost 3 bases and the V segment lost 3 bases, leaving 11 bases of the junction unmatched. The CDR3 here is CASSEGLAGVVGYNEQFF. The CDR3 DNA is TGTGCCAGCAGTGAAGGGCTAGCGGGAGTCGTCGGCTACAATGAGCAGTTCTTC.

In this sample, this clone turned up once. The chain employs TRBV7-9 and TRBJ1-4; 8 bases fit TRBD1. CDR3 length: 15 amino acids. Germline trimming cut 5 bases from V and 6 bases from J; bases unmatched to any gene: 8. The V gene's germline CDR1 is SEHNR and CDR2 FQNEAQ (reference sequence). CDR3 nucleotide sequence: TGTGCCAGCAGCCTAGGTCAGGGGGCTGATGAAAAACTGTTTTTT. Protein sequence: CASSLGQGADEKLFF.

The chain is built from TRBV27 and TRBJ2-7; D possibly corresponds to TRBD1 (5 bases). Germline CDR1 reads MNHEY; CDR2 reads SMNVEV (reference sequence). This CDR3 region has 16 residues. Between the trimmed V and J ends, which lost 3 bases and 4 bases, there was a span of 19 bases. Written as DNA, the CDR3 is TGTGCCAGCAGTTTGGTGGGGCGCGGCCCTCCTTACGAGCAGTACTTC. Encoded protein: CASSLVGRGPPYEQYF.

V is TRBV7-2 and J is TRBJ2-2; D tentatively fits TRBD1 or TRBD2 (5 bases each). Germline V gene data show CDR1 as SGHTA and CDR2 as FQGNSA. CDR3 length equals 15 residues. Between the trimmed V and J ends, which lost 4 bases and 4 bases, there was a span of 13 bases. The CDR3 bases are TGTGCCAGCAGCTGGGTTTGGGGGAGCACCGGGGAGCTGTTTTTT. This gives the protein CASSWVWGSTGELFF. The variable domain in full, completed from reference TRBV7-2 and TRBJ2-2, reads GAGVSQSPSNKVTEKGKDVELRCDPISGHTALYWYRQSLGQGLEFLIYFQGNSAPDKSGLPSDRFSAERTGGSVSTLTIQRTQQEDSAVYLCASSWVWGSTGELFFGEGSRLTVL.

The gene calls are TRBV2 and TRBJ2-1; weak D call: TRBD2 (5 bases). Germline values: CDR1 SNHLY, CDR2 FYNNEI. Trimming left V 3 bases short and J 0 bases short, with 15 bases between. The CDR3 has 17 amino acids. CDR3 bases: TGTGCCAGCAGTGACCCGGCTAGCTGGAGCTCCTACAATGAGCAGTTCTTC. Translating it yields CASSDPASWSSYNEQFF.